The rows below give T cell receptor beta chains drawn from one sample of a study of neoadjuvant anti-PD-1 for oral cavity cancer. Using immunoSEQ multiplex PCR, the repertoire was profiled, and TCRdb retains in-frame clones only, with some absent. The sample has about 14,000 clones; 66% are singletons. Sequencing used PBMCs, obtained before nivolumab (anti-PD-1) treatment. The origin of the receptors is a person aged 35 to 85 with oral cavity squamous cell carcinoma. The CDR3 runs from the conserved cysteine through the conserved F or W. The order of the fields is clone size, J gene, D gene, V gene, CDR3 protein, CDR3 DNA. D genes are given only for firm matches. Part of the rows lack a size; the others show once, few, many or a class for expanded clones.

>.|TRBJ1-5|.|TRBV5-6
CASSPPGPNQPQHF
TGTGCCAGCAGCCCCCCGGGACCTAATCAGCCCCAGCATTTT
>once|TRBJ1-4|.|TRBV4-2
CASSIYLRHSEKLFF
TGTGCCAGCAGCATCTACTTGAGACATTCTGAAAAACTGTTTTTT
>once|TRBJ2-1|TRBD2|TRBV20-1
CSGTSGEVEFF
TGCAGCGGGACTAGCGGGGAAGTCGAGTTCTTC
>.|TRBJ2-1|.|TRBV11-2
CASSLGRHVDEQFF
TGTGCCAGCAGCTTAGGTCGGCACGTCGATGAGCAGTTCTTC
>.|TRBJ1-2|.|TRBV19
CASSIEKGPGYGYTF
TGTGCCAGTAGTATAGAGAAGGGCCCTGGCTATGGCTACACCTTC
>.|TRBJ1-5|.|TRBV6-6
CASSYFGTLSGQPQHF
TGTGCCAGCAGTTACTTTGGGACGTTAAGCGGGCAGCCCCAGCATTTT
>.|TRBJ2-7|TRBD1|TRBV2
CASSVTGVYEQYF
TGTGCCAGCAGTGTTACAGGGGTATACGAGCAGTACTTC
>once|TRBJ2-2|.|TRBV11-2
CASSWRRDRSVANTGELFF
TGTGCCAGCAGCTGGCGAAGAGACAGGTCCGTCGCGAACACCGGGGAGCTGTTTTTT
>few|TRBJ2-7|.|TRBV28
CASSAPAQAYEQYF
TGTGCCAGCAGTGCCCCCGCACAGGCCTACGAGCAGTACTTC
>.|TRBJ1-4|.|TRBV11-2
CASSLGHGDKLFF
TGTGCCAGCAGCTTAGGTCACGGGGATAAACTGTTTTTT
>.|TRBJ1-6|TRBD1|TRBV7-2
CASSLNPGTEAPLHF
TGTGCCAGCAGCTTAAATCCGGGGACAGAAGCACCCCTCCACTTT
>.|TRBJ1-5|.|TRBV18
CASSPPSGQPQHF
TGTGCCAGCTCACCCCCAAGTGGGCAGCCCCAGCATTTT
>few|TRBJ2-7|.|TRBV5-4
CATLDSSSYEQYF
TGTGCCACACTGGACAGTAGCTCCTACGAGCAGTACTTC
>.|TRBJ2-1|.|TRBV9
CASSVVRGYNEQFF
TGTGCCAGCAGCGTAGTAAGGGGATACAATGAGCAGTTCTTC
>few|TRBJ2-7|TRBD1|TRBV5-6
CASSKRPGQGSEQYF
TGTGCCAGCAGCAAACGTCCGGGACAGGGTTCCGAGCAGTACTTC
>.|TRBJ1-6|TRBD1|TRBV25-1
CASSVGTGGGNSPLHF
TGTGCCAGCAGTGTCGGAACAGGGGGGGGTAATTCACCCCTCCACTTT
>few|TRBJ2-7|TRBD1|TRBV2
CASSDHRVMGQGWRDHF
TGTGCCAGCAGTGATCACAGAGTTATGGGACAGGGATGGCGGGACCACTTC
>.|TRBJ1-6|.|TRBV2
CASSEGHNNSPLHF
TGTGCCAGCAGTGAAGGACATAATAATTCACCCCTCCACTTT
>.|TRBJ1-2|.|TRBV7-3
CASSTRRGHGYTF
TGTGCCAGCAGCACCAGGAGGGGACATGGCTACACCTTC
>.|TRBJ2-2|TRBD1|TRBV19
CASSPLGQGAMTGELFF
TGTGCCAGTAGCCCCCTTGGACAGGGCGCAATGACCGGGGAGCTGTTTTTT
>few|TRBJ2-6|TRBD2|TRBV19
CASSSRYAGGPRAGANVLTF
TGTGCCAGTAGTTCCAGGTATGCGGGGGGTCCCAGGGCCGGGGCCAACGTCCTGACTTTC
>.|TRBJ1-6|TRBD1|TRBV11-2
CASRGQGYSPLHF
TGTGCCAGCAGAGGACAGGGGTACTCACCCCTCCACTTT
>.|TRBJ1-4|.|TRBV28
CASSSGGRELFF
TGTGCCAGCAGTTCCGGGGGCCGGGAACTGTTTTTT
>.|TRBJ1-2|.|TRBV5-1
CASSTQGTNYGYTF
TGCGCCAGCTCCACTCAGGGCACTAACTATGGCTACACCTTC
>.|TRBJ2-5|TRBD1|TRBV5-4
CASSPGQGTETQYF
TGTGCCAGCAGCCCGGGACAGGGGACTGAGACCCAGTACTTC
>.|TRBJ1-1|TRBD1|TRBV29-1
CSVTPGGQGAEAFF
TGCAGCGTTACCCCTGGGGGACAGGGGGCTGAAGCTTTCTTT
>few|TRBJ1-2|TRBD1|TRBV7-9
CASASGGGSGDYGYTF
TGTGCCAGTGCCAGCGGAGGGGGCTCAGGGGACTATGGCTACACCTTC
>.|TRBJ1-6|TRBD1|TRBV19
CASRQGAYNSPLHF
TGTGCCAGTAGACAGGGGGCCTATAATTCACCCCTCCACTTT
>.|TRBJ1-1|.|TRBV29-1
CSAGKANTEAFF
TGCAGCGCTGGGAAGGCGAACACTGAAGCTTTCTTT
>.|TRBJ2-7|TRBD2|TRBV2
CASSVKAGGPHEQYF
TGTGCCAGCAGTGTAAAAGCGGGAGGGCCCCACGAGCAGTACTTC
>.|TRBJ1-5|.|TRBV6-1
CASSEDRVRQPQHF
TGTGCCAGCAGTGAAGACAGGGTTCGGCAGCCCCAGCATTTT
>.|TRBJ2-3|.|TRBV6-4
CASRKEGGTDTQYF
TGTGCCAGCCGGAAGGAGGGCGGGACAGATACGCAGTATTTT
>.|TRBJ2-7|.|TRBV4-2
CASRQRRGQSYEQYF
TGTGCCAGCAGGCAACGGCGGGGACAGTCCTACGAGCAGTACTTC
>.|TRBJ2-2|.|TRBV11-2
CASSLVGTGELFF
TGTGCCAGCAGCTTAGTGGGAACCGGGGAGCTGTTTTTT
>.|TRBJ2-1|.|TRBV7-6
CASSYGAQGKNEQFF
TGTGCCAGCAGCTACGGGGCACAGGGAAAGAATGAGCAGTTCTTC
>.|TRBJ2-5|.|TRBV20-1
CSAIPMGTQYF
TGCAGTGCTATCCCTATGGGGACCCAGTACTTC
>.|TRBJ1-4|.|TRBV7-9
CASSLGGLEKLFF
TGTGCCAGCAGCTTAGGAGGCCTTGAAAAACTGTTTTTT
>few|TRBJ2-7|TRBD1|TRBV6-5
CASTSEGTGTYEQYF
TGTGCCAGCACCTCCGAAGGGACAGGGACCTACGAGCAGTACTTC
>.|TRBJ2-1|TRBD2|TRBV5-1
CASTPGLARVREQFF
TGCGCCAGCACCCCGGGACTAGCTCGGGTACGTGAGCAGTTCTTC
>.|TRBJ1-1|.|TRBV6-5
CASSPWWHSNTEAFF
TGTGCCAGCAGTCCTTGGTGGCACTCGAACACTGAAGCTTTCTTT
>.|TRBJ2-1|.|TRBV14
CASSQERGYARNEQFF
TGTGCCAGCAGCCAAGAACGGGGCTATGCCAGGAATGAGCAGTTCTTC
>few|TRBJ2-5|.|TRBV19
CASSSLETQYF
TGTGCCAGTAGTTCGTTGGAGACCCAGTACTTC
>.|TRBJ1-4|.|TRBV28
CASSSRDPFRTNEKLFF
TGTGCCAGCAGTTCTCGGGACCCTTTTCGCACTAATGAAAAACTGTTTTTT
>.|TRBJ1-2|TRBD1|TRBV6-5
CASRRTGGENTF
TGTGCCAGCAGGAGGACAGGGGGTGAGAACACCTTC
>few|TRBJ2-6|.|TRBV11-2
CASQPPWLGSGANVLTF
TGTGCCAGCCAACCCCCATGGCTGGGCTCCGGGGCCAACGTCCTGACTTTC
>few|TRBJ1-5|.|TRBV27
CASSLHRGQPQHF
TGTGCCAGCAGTTTGCACCGGGGTCAGCCCCAGCATTTT
>.|TRBJ1-2|.|TRBV19
CASRYTGQSQTGYTF
TGTGCCAGTAGATATACGGGGCAATCTCAAACCGGCTACACCTTC
>.|TRBJ2-1|.|TRBV4-1
CASSQDWTFTTNEQFF
TGCGCCAGCAGCCAAGATTGGACTTTTACTACTAATGAGCAGTTCTTC
>few|TRBJ1-1|.|TRBV5-1
CASSLTGANTEAFF
TGCGCCAGCAGCTTAACCGGGGCGAACACTGAAGCTTTCTTT
>.|TRBJ2-3|TRBD1|TRBV27
CASSLSGLGGRRDTQYF
TGTGCCAGCAGTTTATCAGGCTTAGGGGGCCGGCGGGATACGCAGTATTTT
>.|TRBJ1-1|.|TRBV28
CASSLRGGTEAFF
TGTGCCAGCAGCCTCCGGGGTGGAACTGAAGCTTTCTTT
>.|TRBJ1-5|.|TRBV10-3
CAISWGEGNNQPQHF
TGTGCCATCAGCTGGGGGGAGGGCAACAATCAGCCCCAGCATTTT
>once|TRBJ2-1|TRBD2|TRBV15
CATSRGAGGNEQFF
TGTGCCACCAGCAGAGGAGCGGGAGGGAATGAGCAGTTCTTC
>once|TRBJ2-7|.|TRBV9
CASSPRLGAPGEQYF
TGTGCCAGCAGCCCCCGCCTAGGAGCACCAGGCGAGCAGTACTTC
>.|TRBJ1-4|TRBD1|TRBV11-2
CASSTGTGPNEKLFF
TGTGCCAGCAGCACCGGGACAGGGCCGAATGAAAAACTGTTTTTT